This T cell receptor (beta chain) was sequenced for a study of cytomegalovirus exposure and HLA in healthy donors. Broader study findings: Productive status was seen about 90% or about 30% of the time for most TCR beta V segments in an earlier analysis. The study labeled fewer than 200 TCR beta chains cytomegalovirus-associated. A later examination showed that TCR association rates differed by HLA locus, with DRB1 most and HLA-C fewest. HLA alleles were associated with some 16,000 TCR beta sequences in a later analysis at 0.05 false discovery rate.

This clone was picked up a small number of times. The antigen is undetermined. The PCR had 60 Vbeta and 13 Jbeta primers. Only in-frame clones appear in the TCRdb table, and some are missing; sequencing was by immunoSEQ multiplex PCR. The repertoire includes about 150,000 clones, around two thirds of them detected once, and more than 9% sits in the top ten. The V gene lost 7 bases and the J gene lost 5 bases, with 12 bases spanning the gap. Germline values: CDR1 SNHLY, CDR2 FYNNEI. This CDR3 comprises 13 residues. The sequence was collected from a man younger than 40 in good health and CMV-seropositive. The rearrangement joins TRBV2 to TRBJ2-1; D not resolved. Sequenced input: PBMCs. The CDR3 DNA sequence: TGTGCCAGCAATCTTAGTTTTGACAATGAGCAGTTCTTC. Translated: CASNLSFDNEQFF. The whole variable domain, filled in from reference TRBV2 and TRBJ2-1, reads EPEVTQTPSHQVTQMGQEVILRCVPISNHLYFYWYRQILGQKVEFLVSFYNNEISEKSEIFDDQFSVERPDGSNFTLKIRSTKLEDSAMYFCASNLSFDNEQFFGPGTRLTVL.